These T cell receptor beta chains were read from a single sample in a study of T cell repertoires in cytomegalovirus infection. Via MiXCR, TCRdb re-called the reads, giving one row per CDR3 protein. The sample lists about 310,000 distinct CDR3 sequences; roughly 15% were seen once. Sequencing input: PBMCs. Receptors originate from a human donor in good health (CMV status not recorded). Some clones in this sample may be carry-over from other donors' samples. Both conserved end residues are part of each CDR3. The D gene is left open where the match is weak. Some rows mark clone size as missing; the rest say once, few, many or name a class of expanded clone.

>TRBD1|17|TRBJ1-6|-|TRBV4-1
CASSRQGPTSYNSPLHF
TGCGCCAGCAGTCGACAGGGGCCGACCTCCTATAATTCACCCCTCCACTTT
>-|15|TRBJ1-1|once|TRBV5-1
CASSLEGGLNTEAFF
TGCGCCAGCAGCTTGGAGGGGGGGTTGAACACTGAAGCTTTCTTT
>-|15|TRBJ1-4|few|TRBV6-1
CASSREEGFNEKLFF
TGTGCCAGCAGTAGAGAGGAGGGGTTTAATGAAAAACTGTTTTTT
>-|16|TRBJ1-1|-|TRBV20-1
CSARDSSRDENTEAFF
TGCAGTGCTAGAGATTCCTCACGGGACGAGAACACTGAAGCTTTCTTT
>-|14|TRBJ1-4|many|TRBV10-3
CAISEQVRDEKLFF
TGTGCCATCAGTGAGCAGGTTCGGGATGAAAAACTGTTTTTT
>TRBD1|15|TRBJ1-1|few|TRBV6-5
CASSYSWTGGTEAFF
TGTGCCAGCAGTTACTCGTGGACAGGGGGAACTGAAGCTTTCTTT
>TRBD2|16|TRBJ2-1|-|TRBV4-1
CASSPQLAGTYNEQFF
TGCGCCAGCAGCCCCCAACTAGCGGGAACCTACAATGAGCAGTTCTTC
>-|14|TRBJ2-7|few|TRBV27
CASSLLTGAYEQYF
TGTGCCAGCAGTTTATTGACAGGAGCCTACGAGCAGTACTTC
>-|13|TRBJ1-3|few|TRBV12-3/TRBV12-4
CASRMGSGNTIYF
TGTGCCAGCAGGATGGGCTCTGGAAACACCATATATTTT
>TRBD1|19|TRBJ1-2|few|TRBV4-3
CASSQGDRGSYGPSGGYTF
TGCGCCAGCAGCCAAGGAGACAGGGGGTCTTATGGACCCTCCGGGGGCTACACCTTC
>TRBD1|16|TRBJ2-2|few|TRBV6-2/TRBV6-3
CASTPFKGADTGELFF
TGTGCCAGCACCCCTTTCAAGGGGGCGGACACCGGGGAGCTGTTTTTT
>TRBD2|16|TRBJ2-1|few|TRBV6-2/TRBV6-3
CASSYPRAGGYNEQFF
TGTGCCAGCAGTTACCCGCGAGCGGGGGGCTACAATGAGCAGTTCTTC
>-|14|TRBJ1-5|-|TRBV19
CASSIDTGGQPQHF
TGTGCCAGTAGTATAGATACAGGTGGCCAGCCCCAGCATTTT
>TRBD1|15|TRBJ2-7|-|TRBV27
CASSLSGTGTYEQYF
TGTGCCAGCAGTTTATCCGGGACAGGGACCTACGAGCAGTACTTC
>-|14|TRBJ2-1|many|TRBV19
CASSRVSSYNEQFF
TGTGCCAGTTCCCGCGTAAGCTCCTACAATGAGCAGTTCTTC
>TRBD1|20|TRBJ1-3|-|TRBV14
CASSHDLGQGLYRSGNTIYF
TGTGCCAGCAGCCACGACCTGGGACAGGGTTTGTATCGCTCTGGAAACACCATATATTTT
>-|13|TRBJ1-1|-|TRBV12-3/TRBV12-4
CASGAAENTEAFF
TGTGCCAGCGGGGCAGCGGAGAACACTGAAGCTTTCTTT
>TRBD2|17|TRBJ2-2|few|TRBV3-1
CASSQEQIAGATGELFF
TGTGCCAGCAGCCAAGAGCAGATAGCGGGGGCCACCGGGGAGCTGTTTTTT
>TRBD1|16|TRBJ2-3|-|TRBV20-1
CSAPQSSTGGTDTQYF
TGCAGTGCTCCACAGAGTTCGACAGGGGGCACAGATACGCAGTATTTT
>-|16|TRBJ1-6|-|TRBV12-5
CASGLAAGSRNSPLHF
TGTGCTAGTGGTTTGGCCGCCGGGAGTCGAAATTCACCCCTCCACTTT
>TRBD1|15|TRBJ2-1|few|TRBV11-3
CASSSGTGWDNEQFF
TGTGCCAGCAGCTCCGGGACAGGGTGGGACAATGAGCAGTTCTTC
>-|14|TRBJ2-5|-|TRBV28
CASNLQGMGETQYF
TGTGCCAGCAACCTTCAGGGAATGGGAGAGACCCAGTACTTC
>-|15|TRBJ2-5|many|TRBV4-1
CASSQDWLDQETQYF
TGCGCCAGCAGCCAAGATTGGCTGGATCAAGAGACCCAGTACTTC
>-|14|TRBJ1-5|once|TRBV3-1
CASSQAGDRQPQHF
TGTGCCAGCAGCCAAGCAGGGGATAGGCAGCCCCAGCATTTT
>-|15|TRBJ1-4|many|TRBV5-4
CASSLDQLSNEKLFF
TGTGCCAGCAGCTTGGATCAGCTTTCTAATGAAAAACTGTTTTTT
>-|13|TRBJ1-2|few|TRBV6-2/TRBV6-3
CASTRAGTYGYTF
TGTGCCAGCACCCGGGCCGGGACCTATGGCTACACCTTC
>-|16|TRBJ1-2|few|TRBV29-1
CSVEERGGGGRDGYTF
TGCAGCGTTGAAGAGAGGGGCGGGGGAGGACGTGATGGCTACACCTTC
>-|14|TRBJ2-1|-|TRBV27
CASSFDLAGNEQFF
TGTGCCAGCAGTTTCGACCTAGCCGGCAATGAGCAGTTCTTC
>-|14|TRBJ1-1|-|TRBV3-1
CASSQERGSTEAFF
TGTGCCAGCAGCCAAGAACGGGGGAGCACTGAAGCTTTCTTT
>TRBD1|13|TRBJ1-3|-|TRBV12-3/TRBV12-4
CASSFQGVNTIYF
TGTGCCAGCAGTTTCCAGGGGGTGAACACCATATATTTT
>TRBD1|14|TRBJ2-3|few|TRBV3-1
CASSQDLSGGTQYF
TGTGCCAGCAGCCAAGATCTGTCAGGGGGTACGCAGTATTTT
>-|14|TRBJ1-6|-|TRBV7-2
CASSAGFEGSPLHF
TGTGCCAGCAGCGCCGGGTTTGAGGGGTCACCCCTCCACTTT
>-|14|TRBJ2-3|-|TRBV10-3
CAISEYRTQDTQYF
TGTGCCATCAGTGAATACCGGACACAAGATACGCAGTATTTT
>TRBD1|14|TRBJ2-7|-|TRBV6-1
CASSQYRGPYEQYF
TGTGCCAGCAGTCAGTACAGGGGTCCCTACGAGCAGTACTTC
>-|13|TRBJ1-6|many|TRBV12-3/TRBV12-4
CASSRLPNSPLHF
TGTGCCAGCAGCCGCCTCCCGAATTCACCCCTCCACTTT
>TRBD1|13|TRBJ2-3|many|TRBV7-8
CASSFTDRGRQYF
TGTGCCAGCAGCTTTACCGACAGGGGTAGGCAGTATTTT
>TRBD1|15|TRBJ1-2|-|TRBV6-2/TRBV6-3
CASRQSGTANYGYTF
TGTGCCAGCAGGCAGTCCGGGACAGCTAACTATGGCTACACCTTC
>-|11|TRBJ2-7|few|TRBV7-9
CASSLQYEQYF
TGTGCCAGCAGCTTACAGTACGAGCAGTACTTC
>TRBD1|15|TRBJ2-7|few|TRBV4-2
CASSQEAGTGTKQYF
TGTGCCAGCAGCCAAGAGGCCGGGACAGGGACGAAGCAGTACTTC
>-|14|TRBJ1-4|many|TRBV7-2
CASSLVGGDEKLFF
TGTGCCAGCAGCTTAGTAGGGGGTGATGAAAAACTGTTTTTT
>-|14|TRBJ2-2|few|TRBV15
CATSRDWGAGELFF
TGTGCCACCAGCAGAGATTGGGGGGCCGGGGAGCTGTTTTTT
>-|14|TRBJ2-2|many|TRBV7-2
CASKRDANTGELFF
TGTGCCAGCAAGAGGGACGCGAACACCGGGGAGCTGTTTTTT
>-|14|TRBJ1-1|many|TRBV7-2
CASSLAWSNTEAFF
TGTGCCAGCAGCTTAGCATGGTCGAACACTGAAGCTTTCTTT
>-|16|TRBJ2-1|once|TRBV20-1
CSALPPGRGTDNEQFF
TGCAGTGCGCTACCTCCGGGACGGGGGACCGACAATGAGCAGTTCTTC
>-|16|TRBJ1-1|few|TRBV11-1
CASSPHGVKMGTEAFF
TGTGCCAGCAGCCCGCACGGGGTGAAAATGGGCACTGAAGCTTTCTTT
>-|15|TRBJ1-2|-|TRBV29-1
CSVEDLSDRNYGYTF
TGCAGCGTTGAAGATTTGTCCGACAGAAACTATGGCTACACCTTC
>TRBD2|13|TRBJ2-5|few|TRBV6-2/TRBV6-3
CASSRGGWETQYF
TGTGCCAGCAGTCGGGGGGGCTGGGAGACCCAGTACTTC
>TRBD1|16|TRBJ1-2|many|TRBV7-4
CASSSRRGTGQNGYTF
TGTGCCAGCAGCTCCCGGCGAGGGACAGGGCAAAATGGCTACACCTTC
>TRBD1|17|TRBJ1-5|-|TRBV24-1
CATRITRDSERNQPQHF
TGTGCCACCAGAATCACGCGGGACAGCGAACGCAATCAGCCCCAGCATTTT
>TRBD1|15|TRBJ2-3|many|TRBV7-9
CASTTGTGHTDTQYF
TGTGCCAGCACCACGGGGACAGGGCACACAGATACGCAGTATTTT
>-|16|TRBJ2-5|-|TRBV12-3/TRBV12-4
CASSRGARSLGETQYF
TGTGCCAGCAGCCGCGGGGCGCGATCCTTGGGGGAGACCCAGTACTTC
>-|15|TRBJ1-2|few|TRBV9
CASSVVARANYGYTF
TGTGCCAGCAGCGTAGTAGCCAGAGCTAACTATGGCTACACCTTC
>-|14|TRBJ2-2|-|TRBV6-1
CASSNGLLSGELFF
TGTGCCAGCAGTAACGGACTACTTTCCGGGGAGCTGTTTTTT
>-|16|TRBJ1-1|-|TRBV5-4
CASSGGIGPPNTEAFF
TGTGCCAGCAGCGGGGGAATCGGACCGCCGAACACTGAAGCTTTCTTT
>-|15|TRBJ1-1|many|TRBV6-2/TRBV6-3
CASSYSPVMNTEAFF
TGTGCCAGCAGTTACTCCCCGGTAATGAACACTGAAGCTTTCTTT